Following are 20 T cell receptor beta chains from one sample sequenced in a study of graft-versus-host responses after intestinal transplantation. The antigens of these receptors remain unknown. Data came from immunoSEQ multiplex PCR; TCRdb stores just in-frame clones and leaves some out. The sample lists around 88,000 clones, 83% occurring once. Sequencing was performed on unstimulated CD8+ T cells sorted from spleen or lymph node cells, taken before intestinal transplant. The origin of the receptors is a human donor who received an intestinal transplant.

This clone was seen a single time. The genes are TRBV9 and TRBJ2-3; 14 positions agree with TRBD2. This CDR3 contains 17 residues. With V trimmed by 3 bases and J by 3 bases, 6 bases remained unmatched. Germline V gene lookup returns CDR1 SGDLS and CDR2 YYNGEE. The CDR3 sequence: CASSAGLAGAGTDTQYF. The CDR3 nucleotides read TGTGCCAGCAGCGCGGGACTAGCGGGAGCCGGGACAGATACGCAGTATTTT.

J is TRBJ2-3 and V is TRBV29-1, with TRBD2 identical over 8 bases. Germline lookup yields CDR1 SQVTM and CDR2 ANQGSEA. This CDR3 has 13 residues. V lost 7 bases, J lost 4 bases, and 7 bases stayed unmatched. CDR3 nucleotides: TGCAGCGCTTCAAGCGGGAGTGCAGATACGCAGTATTTT. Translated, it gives CSASSGSADTQYF.

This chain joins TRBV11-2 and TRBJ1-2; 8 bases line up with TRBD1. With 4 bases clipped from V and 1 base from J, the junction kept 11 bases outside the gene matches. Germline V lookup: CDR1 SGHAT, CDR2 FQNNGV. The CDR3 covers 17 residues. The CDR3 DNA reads TGTGCCAGCAGCTACCTACAGGGGGTGGCGGGTAACTATGGCTACACCTTC. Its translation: CASSYLQGVAGNYGYTF.

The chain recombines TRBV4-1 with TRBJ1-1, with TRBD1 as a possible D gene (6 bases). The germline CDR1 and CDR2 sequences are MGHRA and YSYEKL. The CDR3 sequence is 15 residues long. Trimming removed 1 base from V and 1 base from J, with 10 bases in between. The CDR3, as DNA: TGCGCCAGCAGCCAAGCCCAGGGGACGAACACTGAAGCTTTCTTT. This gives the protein CASSQAQGTNTEAFF.

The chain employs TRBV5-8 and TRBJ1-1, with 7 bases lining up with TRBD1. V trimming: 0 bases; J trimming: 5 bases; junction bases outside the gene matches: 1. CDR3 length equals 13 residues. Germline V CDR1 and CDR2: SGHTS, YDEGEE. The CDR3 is CASSLGRGTEAFF. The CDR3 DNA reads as TGTGCCAGCAGCTTGGGCAGGGGGACTGAAGCTTTCTTT.

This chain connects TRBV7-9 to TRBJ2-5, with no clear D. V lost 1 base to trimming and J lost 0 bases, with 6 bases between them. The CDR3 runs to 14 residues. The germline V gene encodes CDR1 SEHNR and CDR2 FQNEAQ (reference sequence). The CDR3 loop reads CASSLEAYQETQYF. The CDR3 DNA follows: TGTGCCAGCAGCTTAGAAGCCTACCAAGAGACCCAGTACTTC.

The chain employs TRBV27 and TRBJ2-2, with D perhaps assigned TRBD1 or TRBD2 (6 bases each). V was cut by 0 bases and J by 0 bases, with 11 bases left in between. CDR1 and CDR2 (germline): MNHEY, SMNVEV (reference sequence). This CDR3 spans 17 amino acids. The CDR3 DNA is TGTGCCAGCAGTTTATCGCGGGGACATGCGAACACCGGGGAGCTGTTTTTT. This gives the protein CASSLSRGHANTGELFF.

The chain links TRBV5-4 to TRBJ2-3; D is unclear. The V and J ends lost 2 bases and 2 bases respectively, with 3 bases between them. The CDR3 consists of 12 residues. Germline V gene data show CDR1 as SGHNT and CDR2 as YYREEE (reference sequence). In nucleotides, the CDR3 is TGTGCCAGCAGCTTTGTCACAGATACGCAGTATTTT. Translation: CASSFVTDTQYF.

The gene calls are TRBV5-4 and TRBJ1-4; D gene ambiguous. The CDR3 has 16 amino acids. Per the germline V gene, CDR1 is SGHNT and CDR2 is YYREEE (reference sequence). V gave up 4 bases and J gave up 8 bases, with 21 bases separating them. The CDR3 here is CASSHVEADVREKLFF. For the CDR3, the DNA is TGTGCCAGCAGCCACGTGGAGGCAGACGTCAGAGAAAAACTGTTTTTT.

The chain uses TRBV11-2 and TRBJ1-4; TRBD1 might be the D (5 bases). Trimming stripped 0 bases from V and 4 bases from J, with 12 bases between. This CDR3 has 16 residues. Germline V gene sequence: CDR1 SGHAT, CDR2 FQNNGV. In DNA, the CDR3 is TGTGCCAGCAGCTTAGAATTCGGGGCAATTAATGAAAAACTGTTTTTT. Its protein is CASSLEFGAINEKLFF. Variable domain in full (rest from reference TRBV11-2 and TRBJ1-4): EAGVAQSPRYKIIEKRQSVAFWCNPISGHATLYWYQQILGQGPKLLIQFQNNGVVDDSQLPKDRFSAERLKGVDSTLKIQPAKLEDSAVYLCASSLEFGAINEKLFFGSGTQLSVL.

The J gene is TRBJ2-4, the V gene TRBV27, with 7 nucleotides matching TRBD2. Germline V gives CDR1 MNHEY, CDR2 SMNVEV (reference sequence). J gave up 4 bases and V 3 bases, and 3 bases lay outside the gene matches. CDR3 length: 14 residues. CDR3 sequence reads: CASSFFSGKNIQYF. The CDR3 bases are TGTGCCAGCAGTTTCTTTAGCGGGAAAAACATTCAGTACTTC.

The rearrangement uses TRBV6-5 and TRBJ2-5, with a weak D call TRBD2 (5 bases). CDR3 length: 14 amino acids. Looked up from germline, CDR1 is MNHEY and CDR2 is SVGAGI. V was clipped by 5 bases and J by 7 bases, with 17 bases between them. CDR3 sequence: CASSPGIGLGTQYF. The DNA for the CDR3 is TGTGCCAGCAGTCCCGGGATCGGTTTGGGGACCCAGTACTTC.

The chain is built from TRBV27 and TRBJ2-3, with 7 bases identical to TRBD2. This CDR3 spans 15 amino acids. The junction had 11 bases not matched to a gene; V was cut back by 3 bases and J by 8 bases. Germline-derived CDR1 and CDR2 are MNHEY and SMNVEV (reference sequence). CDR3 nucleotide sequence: TGTGCCAGCAGTTTGGCGGCTAGCGGTCGGGGTACGCAGTATTTT. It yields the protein CASSLAASGRGTQYF.

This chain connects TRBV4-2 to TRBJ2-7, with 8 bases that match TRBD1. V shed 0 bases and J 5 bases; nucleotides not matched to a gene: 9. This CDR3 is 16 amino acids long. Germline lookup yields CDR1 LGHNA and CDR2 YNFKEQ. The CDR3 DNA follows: TGTGCCAGCAGCCAAGAGATAGGACAGGGTGCGAACGAGCAGTACTTC. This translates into CASSQEIGQGANEQYF.

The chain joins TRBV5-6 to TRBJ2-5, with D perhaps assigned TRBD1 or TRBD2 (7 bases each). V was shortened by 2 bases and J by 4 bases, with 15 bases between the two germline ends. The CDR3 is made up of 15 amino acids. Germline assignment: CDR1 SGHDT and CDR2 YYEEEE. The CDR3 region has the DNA TGTGCCAGCAGCTTTACAGGGGAGGGAGGAGAGACCCAGTACTTC. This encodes CASSFTGEGGETQYF.

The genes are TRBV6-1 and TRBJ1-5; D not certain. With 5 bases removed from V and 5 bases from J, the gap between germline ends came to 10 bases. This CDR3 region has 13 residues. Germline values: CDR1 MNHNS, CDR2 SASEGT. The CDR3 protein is CASSYGFDQPQHF. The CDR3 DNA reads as TGTGCCAGCAGTTATGGTTTCGATCAGCCCCAGCATTTT.

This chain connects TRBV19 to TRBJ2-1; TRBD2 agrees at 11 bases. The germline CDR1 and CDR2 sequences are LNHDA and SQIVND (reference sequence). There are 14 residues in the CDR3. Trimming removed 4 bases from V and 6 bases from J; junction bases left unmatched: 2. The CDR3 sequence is CASSTSGGPNEQFF. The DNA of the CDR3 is TGTGCCAGTAGTACTAGCGGGGGGCCCAATGAGCAGTTCTTC.

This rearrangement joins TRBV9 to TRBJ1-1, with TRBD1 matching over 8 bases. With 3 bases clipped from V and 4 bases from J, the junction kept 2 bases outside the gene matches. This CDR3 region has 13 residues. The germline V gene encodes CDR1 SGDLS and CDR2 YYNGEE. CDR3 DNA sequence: TGTGCCAGCAGCGCCACAGGGGGCACTGAAGCTTTCTTT. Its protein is CASSATGGTEAFF.

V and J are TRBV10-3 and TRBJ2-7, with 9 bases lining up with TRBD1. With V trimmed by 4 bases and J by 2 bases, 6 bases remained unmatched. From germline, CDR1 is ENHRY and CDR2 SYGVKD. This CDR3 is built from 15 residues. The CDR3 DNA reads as TGTGCCATCAGTGGCCCGGGACAGGGAGCCTACGAGCAGTACTTC. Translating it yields CAISGPGQGAYEQYF.

This CDR3 is CASSLPGLAGPHPYEQYF. The CDR3 nucleotides are TGTGCCAGCAGCTTACCGGGACTAGCGGGGCCCCATCCCTACGAGCAGTACTTC. The chain is built from TRBV7-9 and TRBJ2-7; 13 bases are shared with TRBD2. V lost 2 bases and J lost 2; bases outside the gene matches: 9. The CDR3 covers 18 residues. The germline V gene has CDR1 SEHNR and CDR2 FQNEAQ (reference sequence).